This T cell receptor beta chain was captured by sequencing in a study of read filtering for tumor transcriptome and immune sequencing. This clonotype was recorded many times. Per germline, CDR1 LGHNA and CDR2 YNFKEQ. This CDR3 comprises 16 residues. V lost 5 bases, J lost 4 bases, and 8 bases stayed unmatched. This library used around 400 ng RNA and molecular barcoded adaptors spanning alpha/delta and beta/gamma chains. Each CDR3 protein is one row after TCRdb ran MiXCR on the reads. The table lists about 58,000 distinct CDR3 sequences, approximately 13% of them singletons, with 16% in the top ten. The chain combines TRBV4-2 with TRBJ2-2, with 9 bases matching TRBD1. The sequence derives from a donor at least 40 years old with multiple myeloma. Sequenced material: a population of CD138-negative cells sorted from bone marrow. The CDR3 DNA is TGTGCCAGCAGCACCGGGACAGGGACTTCCACCGGGGAGCTGTTTTTT. Translating gives CASSTGTGTSTGELFF.